This T cell receptor (beta chain) was identified in a study of cytomegalovirus exposure and HLA in healthy donors. This clone was observed a few times. Its specificity is unknown. PCR employed 60 Vbeta and 13 Jbeta primers. Here immunoSEQ multiplex PCR was the method, and the copy in TCRdb shows in-frame clones only, minus some. The sample yields under 150,000 clones, about 80% seen once. The study, taken as a whole, reports: In vitro checks showed that three CMV-associated chains really do target CMV antigens. Later work found most CMV-associated TCR beta chains apparently HLA-restricted.

CDR1 and CDR2 from the germline V gene are MRHNA and SNTAGT. V was clipped by 4 bases and J by 6 bases; unmatched bases: 9. This CDR3 is 15 amino acids long. The chain employs TRBV6-4 and TRBJ2-1, with 7 positions matching TRBD2. The sequence derives from a boy under 10 years old in good health and CMV-seronegative. The sample comprised PBMCs. CDR3 sequence (DNA): TGTGCCAGCAGTGCAGGCGGGAGTACCGGCAATGAGCAGTTCTTC. Translated: CASSAGGSTGNEQFF.